One sample yielded the 10 T cell receptor beta chains listed below, sequenced in a study of cytomegalovirus exposure and HLA in healthy donors (dated by TCRdb to about 2017). The library was prepared using the immunoSEQ multiplex PCR assay. The multiplex PCR relied on a mix of 60 forward primers for TCR Vbeta segments and 13 reverse primers for TCR Jbeta segments. TCRdb limited this immuneACCESS table to in-frame rearrangements with V and J called. A share of clones is missing; checked studies link under half to unresolved V genes, and the rest is unexplained. The sample's records list 70,000 or so clones. 2% to 2.5% of the sample goes to the ten largest clones. Material for sequencing was PBMCs. These receptors came from a female donor in good health and CMV-seropositive.

The chain is built from TRBV4-3 and TRBJ2-2; no clear D. Germline assignment: CDR1 LGHNA and CDR2 YSLEER. The V gene lost 0 bases and the J gene lost 7 bases, with 3 bases spanning the gap. The CDR3 is made up of 12 amino acids. CDR3 DNA sequence: TGCGCCAGCAGCCAAGATAGCGGGGAGCTGTTTTTT. As protein: CASSQDSGELFF.

V usage is TRBV5-5 and J usage is TRBJ2-7; possibly TRBD1 for D (5 bases). The CDR3 covers 13 residues. In germline, CDR1 is SGHKS, CDR2 YYEKEE (reference sequence). V was shortened by 1 base and J by 3 bases, with 8 bases between the two germline ends. The CDR3 is CASSLSGFYEQYF. CDR3 coding DNA: TGTGCCAGCAGCTTGTCAGGGTTCTACGAGCAGTACTTC.

The V gene is TRBV5-4, the J gene TRBJ1-2; perhaps TRBD1 as D (6 bases). Trimming stripped 0 bases from V and 3 bases from J, with 6 bases between. Germline-derived CDR1 and CDR2 are SGHNT and YYREEE (reference sequence). This CDR3 region has 13 residues. Here the CDR3 DNA reads TGTGCCAGCAGCTTGGAGGGGGACTATGGCTACACCTTC. Its translation is CASSLEGDYGYTF.

The chain employs TRBV5-6 and TRBJ1-2; D gene uncertain. In germline, CDR1 is SGHDT, CDR2 YYEEEE. The CDR3 length is 14 residues. V gave up 4 bases and J gave up 2 bases, with 12 bases separating them. CDR3 sequence reads: CASSPPPGNYGYTF. The DNA of the CDR3 is TGTGCCAGCAGCCCTCCCCCAGGCAACTATGGCTACACCTTC. Looking up the rest from reference TRBV5-6 and TRBJ1-2 gives the full variable domain: DAGVTQSPTHLIKTRGQQVTLRCSPKSGHDTVSWYQQALGQGPQFIFQYYEEEERQRGNFPDRFSGHQFPNYSSELNVNALLLGDSALYLCASSPPPGNYGYTFGSGTRLTVV.

The rearrangement joins TRBV2 to TRBJ1-4; tentative D call: TRBD1 (6 bases). V lost 7 bases and J 8 bases, leaving 14 bases between the germline ends. CDR1 is SNHLY and CDR2 is FYNNEI in the germline V gene. This CDR3 comprises 13 residues. The CDR3 DNA sequence: TGTGCCAGCACGAGGACAGCGGGGGAAAAACTGTTTTTT. It codes for CASTRTAGEKLFF.

V and J are TRBV30 and TRBJ1-2; D is perhaps TRBD1 (5 bases). Germline CDR1 and CDR2: GTSNPN and SVGIG (reference sequence). This CDR3 contains 13 residues. Trimming pared 0 bases from V and 4 bases from J, leaving 9 bases between. DNA for the CDR3: TGTGCCTGGAGTGTAGGGGTTACCTATGGCTACACCTTC. It translates to CAWSVGVTYGYTF.

The chain has TRBV10-3 and TRBJ2-3; D might be TRBD2 (6 bases). V dropped 7 bases and J dropped 3 bases, with 11 bases sitting between them. This CDR3 is built from 13 residues. Germline V gene data show CDR1 as ENHRY and CDR2 as SYGVKD. CDR3 amino acids: CAINMGLTDTQYF. The CDR3 coding sequence is TGTGCCATCAATATGGGACTGACAGATACGCAGTATTTT.

The rearrangement uses TRBV2 and TRBJ2-1, with D perhaps TRBD2 (6 bases). This CDR3 contains 14 residues. The germline V and J ends were trimmed by 8 bases and 5 bases, with 16 bases remaining between them. Germline V gene sequence: CDR1 SNHLY, CDR2 FYNNEI. The chain's CDR3 is CASAWGLTDNEQFF. In nucleotides, the CDR3 is TGTGCCAGCGCTTGGGGACTTACCGACAATGAGCAGTTCTTC.

This chain links TRBV7-9 with TRBJ2-3, with TRBD1 matching 7 bases. This CDR3 spans 16 amino acids. J was trimmed by 0 bases and V by 5 bases; bases with no gene match: 8. Germline V gene data show CDR1 as SEHNR and CDR2 as FQNEAQ (reference sequence). CDR3 DNA sequence: TGTGCCAGCAGCCGACCCAGGGGGTCTAGCACAGATACGCAGTATTTT. Its translation is CASSRPRGSSTDTQYF.

The J gene is TRBJ1-6, the V gene TRBV5-6; TRBD1 matches at 9 bases. The germline V gene encodes CDR1 SGHDT and CDR2 YYEEEE. The trim removed 4 bases at V and 14 bases at J, leaving 10 bases unmatched. This CDR3 has 14 residues. Here the CDR3 reads CASSVQGAGMTLHF. For the CDR3, the DNA is TGTGCCAGCAGCGTACAGGGGGCTGGAATGACCCTCCACTTT.